One and the same sample provided the 20 T cell receptor beta chains below, sequenced in a study of a mutant IDH1 vaccine in newly diagnosed glioma. As to time point: baseline, week 1 (first vaccination visit). The treatment is: pre-vaccination baseline after standard-of-care therapy. Profiled with immunoSEQ multiplex PCR; TCRdb holds only in-frame clones, not every one. There are roughly 25,000 clones in the sample; just over 90% occur only once, and approximately 1.2% lies in the top ten. The sample consisted of PBMCs, taken from a glioma patient treated with radiotherapy, temozolomide or both. These receptors originate from a man aged 35-49 years with glioma.

The genes are TRBV6-5 and TRBJ2-7; D possibly corresponds to TRBD1 (6 bases). Trimming pared 7 bases from V and 5 bases from J, leaving 18 bases between. Germline CDR1 reads MNHEY; CDR2 reads SVGAGI. This CDR3 spans 14 amino acids. The CDR3 DNA sequence: TGTGCCAGCACTCCGTCCCAGGGGAGAAACGAGCAGTACTTC. Protein sequence: CASTPSQGRNEQYF.

This clone appeared a single time. The rearrangement joins TRBV6-5 to TRBJ1-2; D not certain. CDR1 and CDR2 from the germline V gene are MNHEY and SVGAGI. The CDR3 totals 14 residues. V lost 4 bases and J lost 1, with 10 bases in between. The DNA for the CDR3 is TGTGCCAGCAGTTTCATCAACGATAACTATGGCTACACCTTC. Amino acids: CASSFINDNYGYTF.

The chain links TRBV7-8 to TRBJ2-1; possibly TRBD2 for D (6 bases). Germline CDR1 SGHVS, CDR2 FQNEAQ. The CDR3 extends over 15 amino acids. Trimming took 6 bases from V and 2 from J, leaving 14 bases between them. The CDR3 nucleotides read TGTGCCAGCAGTCTTACCGCGGGGCCCTACAATGAGCAGTTCTTC. It yields the protein CASSLTAGPYNEQFF.

CDR3 sequence (DNA): TGCGCCAGCAGGATAGGAACAGGAATATCCTACGAGCAGTACTTC. Translation: CASRIGTGISYEQYF. The chain couples TRBV5-1 to TRBJ2-7, with D possibly matching TRBD1 (5 bases). The V gene lost 5 bases and the J gene lost 1 base, with 16 bases spanning the gap. The germline gives CDR1 SGHRS, CDR2 YFSETQ. The CDR3 extends over 15 amino acids.

The genes are TRBV12-5 and TRBJ2-2; 7 positions agree with TRBD1. The J segment lost 5 bases and the V segment lost 5 bases, leaving 11 bases of the junction unmatched. CDR3 length equals 16 residues. Germline assignment: CDR1 LGHNT and CDR2 FRNRAP. CDR3 in amino acids: CASGIRDRARTGELFF. DNA of the CDR3: TGTGCTAGTGGTATCCGAGACAGGGCTAGGACCGGGGAGCTGTTTTTT.

The chain links TRBV30 to TRBJ2-3; no definite D call. The V gene's germline CDR1 is GTSNPN and CDR2 SVGIG (reference sequence). Between the trimmed V and J ends, which lost 4 bases and 1 base, there was a span of 12 bases. The CDR3 loop spans 14 amino acids. DNA of the CDR3: TGTGCCTGGATATCTGGGATCCGCACAGATACGCAGTATTTT. This gives the protein CAWISGIRTDTQYF.

The V gene is TRBV18, the J gene TRBJ2-2; D possibly corresponds to TRBD2 (5 bases). The CDR3 is made up of 16 amino acids. The germline gives CDR1 KGHSH, CDR2 LQKENI. V was trimmed by 3 bases and J by 3 bases, leaving 14 bases between them. The chain's CDR3 is CASSPPAAEDTGELFF. The DNA of the CDR3 is TGTGCCAGCTCACCTCCAGCTGCGGAGGACACCGGGGAGCTGTTTTTT.

The gene calls are TRBV10-1 and TRBJ2-1; 12 bases line up with TRBD2. The CDR3 is made up of 15 amino acids. The germline V gene encodes CDR1 WNHNN and CDR2 SYGVQD (reference sequence). J was trimmed by 6 bases and V by 6 bases; bases with no gene match: 6. The CDR3 here is CASSPTSGSPNEQFF. CDR3 bases: TGCGCCAGCAGCCCGACTAGCGGGAGCCCCAATGAGCAGTTCTTC.

The chain carries TRBV5-6 and TRBJ1-1; D unclear. V lost 4 bases and J lost 4, with 14 bases in between. Per the germline V gene, CDR1 is SGHDT and CDR2 is YYEEEE. The CDR3 totals 14 residues. Written as DNA, the CDR3 is TGTGCCAGCAGCGCGGGCCTTTGGGTCACTGAAGCTTTCTTT. Protein: CASSAGLWVTEAFF.

The V call is TRBV5-5, the J call TRBJ1-1, with 8 positions matching TRBD1. The CDR3 is 14 residues long. Germline CDR1 SGHKS, CDR2 YYEKEE (reference sequence). J was trimmed by 1 base and V by 3 bases; bases with no gene match: 2. For the CDR3, the DNA is TGTGCCAGCAGCTACAGGGGGGGGAACACTGAAGCTTTCTTT. Translating it yields CASSYRGGNTEAFF.

This chain's CDR3 is CASGTFEAFF. CDR3 sequence (DNA): TGTGCCAGCGGGACTTTTGAAGCTTTCTTT. The rearrangement joins TRBV19 to TRBJ1-1, with D tentatively TRBD1 (5 bases). This CDR3 region has 10 residues. Trimming cost V 9 bases and J 7 bases, with 9 bases left between them. The V gene's germline CDR1 is LNHDA and CDR2 SQIVND (reference sequence).

The chain combines TRBV30 with TRBJ2-5; perhaps D is TRBD1 or TRBD2 (5 bases each). The V end was cut by 6 bases, the J end by 0 bases, with 11 bases between. Germline CDR1 is GTSNPN and CDR2 is SVGIG (reference sequence). CDR3 size: 13 residues. This chain's CDR3 is CACRWGNQETQYF. The CDR3 coding sequence is TGTGCCTGTCGATGGGGGAACCAAGAGACCCAGTACTTC.

The chain joins TRBV27 to TRBJ1-5; D is possibly TRBD1 (5 bases). V was trimmed by 2 bases and J by 4 bases, leaving 12 bases between them. The CDR3 has 15 residues. Germline CDR1 reads MNHEY; CDR2 reads SMNVEV (reference sequence). The CDR3 reads CASSLEGAWNQPQHF. In nucleotides, the CDR3 is TGTGCCAGCAGTTTAGAAGGGGCTTGGAATCAGCCCCAGCATTTT.

J is TRBJ1-4 and V is TRBV5-1; TRBD1 matches at 9 bases. CDR1 SGHRS and CDR2 YFSETQ come from the germline V gene. J lost 1 base, V lost 3 bases, and 19 bases had no gene match. There are 21 residues in the CDR3. The CDR3 protein is CASSSYPPLGRDRETNEKLFF. CDR3 DNA sequence: TGCGCCAGCAGCTCCTACCCCCCTCTCGGCCGGGACAGGGAAACTAATGAAAAACTGTTTTTT.

The gene calls are TRBV15 and TRBJ2-7; a possible D gene is TRBD2 (5 bases). V lost 1 base and J lost 4, with 5 bases in between. Germline V gene lookup returns CDR1 LNHNV and CDR2 YYDKDF (reference sequence). The CDR3 length is 12 residues. Here the CDR3 DNA reads TGTGCCACCAGCAGAGCGGGGTACGAGCAGTACTTC. Translating gives CATSRAGYEQYF.

V gene TRBV7-9 combines with J gene TRBJ2-1, with no clear D. The CDR3 contains 12 residues. Germline loops: CDR1 SEHNR, CDR2 FQNEAQ (reference sequence). V was cut by 1 base and J by 10 bases, with 8 bases left in between. This CDR3 is CASSLDGLEQFF. DNA for the CDR3: TGTGCCAGCAGCTTAGATGGCTTAGAGCAGTTCTTC.

The sample holds one count of this clone. This sequence joins TRBV7-8 and TRBJ2-3, with 9 nucleotides matching TRBD2. Per the germline V gene, CDR1 is SGHVS and CDR2 is FQNEAQ. This CDR3 is 14 amino acids long. The V gene end was trimmed by 5 bases and the J gene end by 2 bases; junction bases not matched to a gene: 2. CDR3 protein: CASSRLAVTDTQYF. CDR3 sequence (DNA): TGTGCCAGCAGCCGACTAGCGGTCACAGATACGCAGTATTTT.

V usage is TRBV7-8 and J usage is TRBJ1-5, with a possible D match to TRBD1 (5 bases). Deletions cut 4 bases from V and 7 bases from J, with 17 bases between. The CDR3 loop spans 15 amino acids. In germline, CDR1 is SGHVS, CDR2 FQNEAQ. The CDR3 DNA sequence: TGTGCCAGCAGCTCCAGGTCCAGGGCCGAACAGCCCCAGCATTTT. Translating it yields CASSSRSRAEQPQHF.

This rearrangement joins TRBV9 to TRBJ1-1; D unresolved. Per germline, CDR1 SGDLS and CDR2 YYNGEE. The V and J ends lost 4 bases and 1 base respectively, with 8 bases between them. The CDR3 is 13 amino acids. In DNA form, the CDR3 reads TGTGCCAGCAGCAAGCAGACGAACACTGAAGCTTTCTTT. Its translation is CASSKQTNTEAFF.

The chain is built from TRBV2 and TRBJ1-1, with a possible D match to TRBD1 (5 bases). CDR3 size: 13 residues. Trimming shortened V by 7 bases and J by 3 bases, and 12 bases separated the two germline ends. CDR1 is SNHLY, CDR2 FYNNEI, per germline. CDR3 in DNA: TGTGCCAGCACCAAAGGACATTACACTGAAGCTTTCTTT. This gives the protein CASTKGHYTEAFF.